This TCR beta chain was sequenced for a study of T cell responses to AZD1222 COVID-19 vaccine. The wider study: Second-dose timings of about 4 or about 12 weeks were pooled. Study-level points and caveats: Baseline serostatus was positive in only a handful of AZD1222 recipients. The study reported that nearly half of spike-specific TCRs target unmutated variant regions. Repertoires were collected only later (after the peak T cell response had occurred).

Here immunoSEQ multiplex PCR was the method, and the copy in TCRdb shows in-frame clones only, minus some. In the table there are about 120,000 clones, more than 85% of which are singletons. Germline lookup yields CDR1 SGHAT and CDR2 FQDESV (reference sequence). Trimming cost V 5 bases and J 5 bases, with 15 bases left between them. The CDR3 sequence is 15 residues long. Comment on this clone: As yet, its antigen is unknown.

Here the sequenced sample was peripheral blood, taken on day 0 of AZD1222 vaccination. This receptor was identified in an adult in good health. The V and J genes are TRBV11-1 and TRBJ2-2; D is tentatively TRBD1 or TRBD2 (7 bases each). CDR3 sequence: CASSIRQGGTGELFF. Here the CDR3 DNA reads TGTGCCAGCAGCATCAGACAGGGAGGGACCGGGGAGCTGTTTTTT.